What follows are 24 T cell receptor beta chains derived from one specimen sequenced in a study of T cells in Graves' hyperthyroidism and ophthalmopathy. Researchers amplified the TCR beta CDR3 regions from RNA transcripts. Carried out on the TCR CDR3, a first-round RT-PCR used the HTBI primer set. TCRdb independently ran MiXCR on the multiplex PCR reads; one entry per CDR3 protein. The sample lists fewer than 450,000 distinct CDR3 sequences, roughly a sixth occurring once. Sequencing was done on a sample of blood. Receptors were obtained from a woman aged 25 to 39 with Graves' hyperthyroidism that later progressed to Graves' ophthalmopathy.

This clonotype was seen repeatedly, ten times or more. The rearrangement joins TRBV6-1 to TRBJ1-2; tentative D call: TRBD1 (5 bases). Per germline, CDR1 MNHNS and CDR2 SASEGT. CDR3 length: 13 amino acids. The V end lost 5 bases, the J end lost 8 bases, and 15 bases lay between the germline ends. The CDR3 protein is CASSLVGAEGYTF. DNA for the CDR3: TGTGCCAGCAGTCTCGTAGGGGCGGAGGGCTACACCTTC.

Ten or more counts support this clonotype. The gene calls are TRBV3-1 and TRBJ1-6; D ambiguous. The germline V gene encodes CDR1 LGHDT and CDR2 YNNKEL (reference sequence). The CDR3 extends over 14 amino acids. V dropped 2 bases and J dropped 7 bases, with 9 bases sitting between them. CDR3 coding DNA: TGTGCCAGCAGCCAAAACGTGAGAAATTCACCCCTCCACTTT. Its translation is CASSQNVRNSPLHF. The full variable domain, its missing parts supplied by reference TRBV3-1 and TRBJ1-6, is DTAVSQTPKYLVTQMGNDKSIKCEQNLGHDTMYWYKQDSKKFLKIMFSYNNKELIINETVPNRFSPKSPDKAHLNLHINSLELGDSAVYFCASSQNVRNSPLHFGNGTRLTVT.

This clonotype was detected only a few times. This chain connects TRBV11-3 to TRBJ2-4; tentative D call: TRBD1 (6 bases). This CDR3 region has 12 residues. Between the trimmed V and J ends, which lost 5 bases and 9 bases, there was a span of 11 bases. The germline V gene has CDR1 SGHNT and CDR2 YENEEA. The CDR3 sequence is CASSGQSGIQYF. CDR3 DNA: TGTGCCAGCAGCGGACAGTCTGGCATTCAGTACTTC.

V gene TRBV6-1 combines with J gene TRBJ1-4; D possibly corresponds to TRBD1 (5 bases). The ends were cut back, 8 bases at V and 4 bases at J, with 14 bases in the middle. The CDR3 is 14 residues long. Per germline, CDR1 MNHNS and CDR2 SASEGT. The CDR3 coding sequence is TGTGCCAGCTTCGCGGGACGGATTAATGAAAAACTGTTTTTT. Translation gives CASFAGRINEKLFF.

In its sample, this clonotype was seen many times. The chain employs TRBV2 and TRBJ1-6, with no clear D. The germline CDR1 and CDR2 sequences are SNHLY and FYNNEI. The length of the CDR3 is 15 residues. V lost 2 bases and J lost 0, with 5 bases in between. DNA for the CDR3: TGTGCCAGCAGTGAAAGGACCTCCTATAATTCACCCCTCCACTTT. Translation: CASSERTSYNSPLHF. Full variable domain (remainder filled in from reference TRBV2 and TRBJ1-6): EPEVTQTPSHQVTQMGQEVILRCVPISNHLYFYWYRQILGQKVEFLVSFYNNEISEKSEIFDDQFSVERPDGSNFTLKIRSTKLEDSAMYFCASSERTSYNSPLHFGNGTRLTVT.

In this sample, this clonotype turned up many times. This rearrangement joins TRBV12-3 or TRBV12-4 to TRBJ2-3; D uncertain. V lost 2 bases, J lost 2 bases, and 14 bases lay in between. This CDR3 contains 16 residues. In nucleotides, the CDR3 is TGTGCCAGCAGTTTATTAGACACCAGCTCCACAGATACGCAGTATTTT. The encoded protein is CASSLLDTSSTDTQYF.

This clonotype was recorded at least ten times. J is TRBJ1-5 and V is TRBV6-1; D possibly corresponds to TRBD1 (6 bases). The CDR3 sequence is 14 residues long. The V end lost 5 bases, the J end lost 2 bases, and 10 bases lay between the germline ends. Looked up from germline, CDR1 is MNHNS and CDR2 is SASEGT. As DNA, the CDR3 is TGTGCCAGCAGTTTCAGGGGTGGCAATCAGCCCCAGCATTTT. Amino acid sequence: CASSFRGGNQPQHF.

The gene calls are TRBV12-3 or TRBV12-4 and TRBJ1-1, with D unresolved. V dropped 3 bases and J dropped 1 base, with 9 bases sitting between them. CDR3 length equals 14 residues. The CDR3 coding sequence is TGTGCCAGCAGTTTCCGGAGGGCGAACACTGAAGCTTTCTTT. Protein product: CASSFRRANTEAFF.

This clonotype was seen ten or more times. The chain couples TRBV10-3 to TRBJ2-7, with D possibly being TRBD2 (6 bases). The CDR3 sequence is 12 residues long. The germline CDR1 and CDR2 sequences are ENHRY and SYGVKD. V lost 7 bases, J lost 3 bases, and 10 bases lay in between. CDR3 sequence: CAIKGAGYEQYF. The CDR3 coding sequence is TGTGCCATCAAGGGAGCGGGCTACGAGCAGTACTTC.

In this sample, this clonotype turned up a few times. The chain couples TRBV4-1 to TRBJ2-1, with 12 bases aligning to TRBD2. This CDR3 spans 16 amino acids. The ends lost 1 base at V and 9 bases at J; junction bases unmatched: 7. Germline V lookup: CDR1 MGHRA, CDR2 YSYEKL. This CDR3 reads CASSQGPSGRAGEQFF. CDR3 DNA: TGCGCCAGCAGCCAAGGGCCTAGCGGGAGGGCCGGTGAGCAGTTCTTC.

The V call is TRBV10-3, the J call TRBJ2-1; D might be TRBD1 (5 bases). V was trimmed by 0 bases and J by 7 bases, leaving 7 bases between them. Germline-derived CDR1 and CDR2 are ENHRY and SYGVKD. This CDR3 is 13 amino acids long. The CDR3 here is CAISESSGNEQFF. In DNA form, the CDR3 reads TGTGCCATCAGTGAGTCGTCAGGGAATGAGCAGTTCTTC.

Notes on this clonotype: This may be a read error, as it is one base from a much larger clone. No conserved phenylalanine or tryptophan ends this CDR3, so it is likely a read error. The chain uses TRBV7-2 and TRBJ2-3; D gene uncertain. The CDR3 spans 16 residues. Germline V gene lookup returns CDR1 SGHTA and CDR2 FQGNSA. Trimming took 1 base from V and 0 from J, leaving 11 bases between them. The CDR3 nucleotides are TGTGCCAGCAGCTTAGTTGTCTCCAGGAGCACAGATACGCAGTATCTT. This gives the protein CASSLVVSRSTDTQYL.

This clonotype was counted many times. This chain connects TRBV20-1 to TRBJ2-3, with D hard to call. CDR3 length: 15 amino acids. Germline CDR1 reads DFQATT; CDR2 reads SNEGSKA (reference sequence). Deletions cut 3 bases from V and 3 bases from J, with 16 bases between. The CDR3 loop reads CSARASLVRTDTQYF. As DNA, the CDR3 is TGCAGTGCTAGGGCTAGTCTGGTCCGGACAGATACGCAGTATTTT.

This chain joins TRBV12-3 or TRBV12-4 and TRBJ2-1; D not resolved. The CDR3 has 14 residues. With 7 bases removed from V and 2 bases from J, the gap between germline ends came to 12 bases. The CDR3 sequence: CASTGPEAYNEQFF. CDR3 DNA sequence: TGTGCCAGCACAGGTCCGGAAGCCTACAATGAGCAGTTCTTC.

In this sample, this clonotype turned up many times. This rearrangement joins TRBV2 to TRBJ2-1; perhaps TRBD2 as D (7 bases). The germline CDR1 and CDR2 sequences are SNHLY and FYNNEI. V was trimmed by 5 bases and J by 8 bases, leaving 19 bases between them. The CDR3 loop spans 15 amino acids. The CDR3, as DNA: TGTGCCAGCAGTAGGGCGGGGGCGACTGGGGATGAGCAGTTCTTC. It specifies CASSRAGATGDEQFF.

This chain uses TRBV18 with TRBJ1-1, with 7 bases matching TRBD1. V was pared by 6 bases and J by 5 bases, with 24 bases of the junction left unmatched. CDR1 and CDR2 (germline): KGHSH, LQKENI. The CDR3 is made up of 19 amino acids. The CDR3 is CASSLRQGWSSVSQTEAFF. The CDR3 coding sequence is TGTGCCAGCTCGCTCAGACAGGGTTGGTCGTCAGTATCCCAAACTGAAGCTTTCTTT.

The V and J genes are TRBV7-2 and TRBJ1-2; D is unclear. The CDR3 runs 16 residues. CDR1 is SGHTA, CDR2 FQGNSA, per germline. V lost 4 bases and J lost 3, with 18 bases in between. CDR3 in amino acids: CASSSIAVIGDYGYTF. Here the CDR3 DNA reads TGTGCCAGCAGCTCTATTGCCGTAATCGGAGACTATGGCTACACCTTC.

This clonotype occurred many times. The genes are TRBV28 and TRBJ2-7; no clear D. Germline V CDR1 and CDR2: MDHEN, SYDVKM. The CDR3 sequence is 12 residues long. V gave up 8 bases and J gave up 3 bases, with 11 bases separating them. The CDR3 region has the DNA TGTGCCAGCTCGGACGGGTTCTACGAGCAGTACTTC. Translation gives CASSDGFYEQYF.

This clonotype was detected many times. The rearrangement links TRBV4-1 to TRBJ2-7, with 9 bases matching TRBD2. This CDR3 region has 16 residues. V was pared by 1 base and J by 3 bases, with 7 bases of the junction left unmatched. The V gene's germline CDR1 is MGHRA and CDR2 YSYEKL. In DNA form, the CDR3 reads TGCGCCAGCAGCCAAGGGCTAGCGGGGATCATCTACGAGCAGTACTTC. It encodes CASSQGLAGIIYEQYF.

The chain links TRBV4-1 to TRBJ1-6; 8 bases agree with TRBD1. V was pared by 2 bases and J by 7 bases, with 7 bases of the junction left unmatched. CDR1 is MGHRA, CDR2 YSYEKL, per germline. The CDR3 totals 16 residues. CDR3 coding DNA: TGCGCCAGCAGCCAAAGAAAGACAGGGGAAAATTCACCCCTCCACTTT. Protein product: CASSQRKTGENSPLHF.

This clonotype was counted many times. The V gene is TRBV5-1, the J gene TRBJ2-2, with 9 bases matching TRBD2. The CDR3 loop spans 16 amino acids. Per the germline V gene, CDR1 is SGHRS and CDR2 is YFSETQ. V gave up 6 bases and J gave up 0 bases; unmatched junction bases: 6. The CDR3 is CASNPSGIANTGELFF. The DNA of the CDR3 is TGCGCCAGCAACCCTAGCGGGATAGCGAACACCGGGGAGCTGTTTTTT.

This clonotype was detected a few times. The J gene is TRBJ2-2, the V gene TRBV5-1; no definite D call. Germline V CDR1 and CDR2: SGHRS, YFSETQ. V lost 5 bases, J lost 1 base, and 12 bases lay in between. This CDR3 spans 15 amino acids. The CDR3 sequence: CASRRGDGNTGELFF. The CDR3 DNA is TGCGCCAGCAGGAGAGGAGACGGGAACACCGGGGAGCTGTTTTTT.

This clonotype has at least ten counts. This sequence joins TRBV19 and TRBJ2-3, with TRBD1 matching over 7 bases. Germline lookup yields CDR1 LNHDA and CDR2 SQIVND (reference sequence). This CDR3 has 13 amino acids. The V gene end was trimmed by 6 bases and the J gene end by 3 bases; junction bases not matched to a gene: 3. DNA for the CDR3: TGTGCCAGTAGATCGACAGGGACAGATACGCAGTATTTT. Translated, it gives CASRSTGTDTQYF.

This clonotype was seen at least ten times. The chain joins TRBV15 to TRBJ2-7; 9 positions match TRBD1. V dropped 4 bases and J dropped 3; count of bases not matched to a gene: 4. This CDR3 is 14 amino acids long. From germline, CDR1 is LNHNV and CDR2 YYDKDF (reference sequence). The CDR3 protein is CATSTTGGGYEQYF. The CDR3 DNA reads as TGTGCCACCAGCACGACAGGGGGTGGCTACGAGCAGTACTTC.